This T cell receptor beta chain stems from a study of T cells in Graves' hyperthyroidism and ophthalmopathy. Turning to the study itself: Pretreatment peripheral blood was obtained at initial diagnosis.

With a duration under 2 months, the hyperthyroidism was newly diagnosed in patients aged 18 to 65. Clinical symptoms, serum thyroxine, TRAb, thyroid ultrasound and orbital computed tomography established diagnosis. The germline gives CDR1 DFQATT, CDR2 SNEGSKA (reference sequence). CDR3 length equals 14 residues. The V end lost 5 bases, the J end lost 5 bases, and 19 bases lay between the germline ends. This clonotype was counted at least ten times. Its target is unknown. Amplification yielded TCR beta CDR3 regions, with RNA transcripts as the source. With the HTBI primer set, the TCR CDR3 went through a first round of RT-PCR. Each CDR3 protein gets one entry after TCRdb re-called the multiplex PCR reads with MiXCR. The sample yields under 400,000 distinct CDR3 sequences, 16% seen once. Broader study findings: In blood, most of the thyroid clonotypes expanded above 0.001 were also present.

The sample taken for sequencing was blood. The genes are TRBV20-1 and TRBJ2-7; perhaps TRBD2 as D (6 bases). The receptor comes from a man younger than 40 with Graves' hyperthyroidism. CDR3 protein: CSAHWRGAGHEQYF. In DNA, the CDR3 is TGCAGTGCTCATTGGCGCGGGGCTGGTCACGAGCAGTACTTC.